The sequence of this T cell receptor (beta chain) was determined in a study of blood T cell repertoires in COVID-19. The table came from immunoSEQ multiplex PCR; TCRdb's copy has only in-frame clones and leaves some out. The top ten hold 9.5% to 15% of the sample, which has about 180,000 clones, just under 90% seen once. The Seattle site enrolled patients during active infection and followed them longitudinally. The junction had 8 bases not matched to a gene; V was cut back by 1 base and J by 7 bases. CDR1 is SGHRS and CDR2 is YFSETQ in the germline V gene. The CDR3 is 15 residues long. The gene calls are TRBV5-1 and TRBJ2-7, with 10 bases lining up with TRBD2. Sequenced: peripheral blood. The sequence was obtained from a woman in her 70s with COVID-19, enrolled during active disease. The CDR3: CASSLSSGSSGEQYF. Written as DNA, the CDR3 is TGCGCCAGCAGCTTGTCTAGCGGGAGTTCGGGGGAGCAGTACTTC.